A single sample is the source of the 9 T cell receptor beta chains below, sequenced in a study of T-cell reconstitution after alpha-beta-depleted transplantation in children. Preparing the TCRbeta library involved the use of unique molecular identifiers. TCRdb re-called the PCR reads through MiXCR, storing one row per CDR3 protein. The sample lists around 200,000 distinct CDR3 sequences; under 20% were seen once. This specimen consisted of PBMCs, mostly from graft donor cells, obtained 360 days after TCRalphabeta/CD19-depleted stem cell transplant. The receptors derive from a male patient aged 2-15 years who had a stem cell transplant for acute lymphoblastic leukemia, so the T cells may come from the graft donor.

There are a few counts of this clonotype. The chain is built from TRBV7-2 and TRBJ2-2; 11 nucleotides agree with TRBD2. This CDR3 has 18 amino acids. The V segment lost 2 bases and the J segment 4 bases; nucleotides outside the gene matches: 9. The germline gives CDR1 SGHTA, CDR2 FQGNSA. The CDR3 DNA reads as TGTGCCAGCAGCTTATCGCTAGCGGGGGGCTTAAGCACCGGGGAGCTGTTTTTT. It yields the protein CASSLSLAGGLSTGELFF.

This clonotype was counted a few times. This sequence joins TRBV10-3 and TRBJ1-2; D is possibly TRBD1 (6 bases). The CDR3 is 14 residues long. The V end was cut by 0 bases, the J end by 8 bases, with 13 bases between. Germline CDR1 reads ENHRY; CDR2 reads SYGVKD. CDR3: CAISESTGAKGYTF. CDR3 nucleotide sequence: TGTGCCATCAGTGAGTCGACGGGGGCAAAGGGCTACACCTTC.

This clonotype was detected only a few times. The V call is TRBV27, the J call TRBJ2-5; D is unresolved. CDR3 length: 12 residues. Germline loops: CDR1 MNHEY, CDR2 SMNVEV (reference sequence). Between the trimmed V and J ends, which lost 6 bases and 2 bases, there was a span of 7 bases. The CDR3 spells CASSKGQETQYF. DNA for the CDR3: TGTGCCAGCAGCAAGGGACAAGAGACCCAGTACTTC.

The chain is built from TRBV29-1 and TRBJ1-1; 8 nucleotides align to TRBD1. In germline, CDR1 is SQVTM, CDR2 ANQGSEA. V shed 6 bases and J 4 bases; nucleotides not matched to a gene: 7. The CDR3 has 13 amino acids. This CDR3 reads CSVRGQVITEAFF. CDR3 sequence (DNA): TGCAGCGTCAGGGGGCAGGTTATCACTGAAGCTTTCTTT.

The chain links TRBV7-2 to TRBJ1-2; TRBD1 is a possible D gene (6 bases). The V end was cut by 1 base, the J end by 5 bases, with 11 bases between. Per germline, CDR1 SGHTA and CDR2 FQGNSA. This CDR3 contains 14 residues. The CDR3 loop reads CASSLGAGVYGYTF. The CDR3 coding sequence is TGTGCCAGCAGCTTAGGAGCAGGGGTATATGGCTACACCTTC.

The sample holds a few counts of this clonotype. The J gene is TRBJ2-3, the V gene TRBV24-1, with D unclear. CDR3 length equals 14 residues. Trimming shortened V by 4 bases and J by 0 bases, and 7 bases separated the two germline ends. Germline V gene data show CDR1 as KGHDR and CDR2 as SFDVKD. DNA of the CDR3: TGTGCCACCAGTGAGGCGACTAGCACAGATACGCAGTATTTT. Translation gives CATSEATSTDTQYF.

This clonotype was detected only once. The chain carries TRBV25-1 and TRBJ2-7, with 11 bases that match TRBD1. The germline gives CDR1 MGHDK, CDR2 SYGVNS. The CDR3 has 14 residues. With 8 bases clipped from V and 3 bases from J, the junction kept 6 bases outside the gene matches. CDR3 nucleotide sequence: TGTGCCAGCCGGGGGACAGGGGGTCTCTACGAGCAGTACTTC. As protein: CASRGTGGLYEQYF.

The chain is built from TRBV12-3 or TRBV12-4 and TRBJ2-1, with TRBD2 matching over 15 bases. The CDR3 has 15 residues. Trimming removed 1 base from V and 12 bases from J; junction bases left unmatched: 4. The CDR3 region has the DNA TGTGCCAGCAGTTTAGGGACTAGCGGGGGGGTCGGGCAGTTCTTC. Protein sequence: CASSLGTSGGVGQFF.

V usage is TRBV5-1 and J usage is TRBJ2-3; 9 positions agree with TRBD1. This CDR3 is 18 amino acids long. V gave up 4 bases and J gave up 1 base; unmatched junction bases: 13. Germline V CDR1 and CDR2: SGHRS, YFSETQ. CDR3: CASSQAGTGFSRTDTQYF. The DNA for the CDR3 is TGCGCCAGCAGCCAAGCCGGGACAGGGTTTAGCCGCACAGATACGCAGTATTTT.